These 30 T cell receptor beta chains share one sample of origin, sequenced in a study of siplizumab effects on memory and regulatory T cells. Only in-frame clones appear in the TCRdb table, and some are missing; sequencing was by immunoSEQ multiplex PCR. The sample includes 100,000 or so clones, about 93% of them seen just once. The specimen sequenced was non-Treg CD4+ T cells sorted from blood. The receptors here all came from a human donor in good health.

A remark on this clone: The sample contains more than one DNA sequence encoding this CDR3. V is TRBV7-3 and J is TRBJ2-6; D not resolved. Germline assignment: CDR1 SGHTA and CDR2 FQGTGA. V lost 2 bases, J lost 0 bases, and 5 bases lay in between. The CDR3 runs to 15 residues. Here the CDR3 DNA reads TGTGCCAGCAGCTTAGGTCTCTCTGGGGCCAACGTCCTGACTTTC. Its translation: CASSLGLSGANVLTF.

The V and J genes are TRBV18 and TRBJ1-6; D possibly corresponds to TRBD1 (5 bases). The V end was cut by 2 bases, the J end by 9 bases, with 14 bases between. Looked up from germline, CDR1 is KGHSH and CDR2 is LQKENI. The CDR3 runs 15 residues. The CDR3 here is CASSPTAGEGSPLHF. In nucleotides, the CDR3 is TGTGCCAGCTCACCAACCGCGGGGGAGGGTTCACCCCTCCACTTT.

The chain joins TRBV6-1 to TRBJ2-5; D remains unclear. CDR3 length equals 12 residues. V lost 7 bases to trimming and J lost 3 bases, with 9 bases between them. Germline CDR1 reads MNHNS; CDR2 reads SASEGT. CDR3 in amino acids: CASMGLEETQYF. The DNA of the CDR3 is TGTGCCAGCATGGGCCTAGAAGAGACCCAGTACTTC.

The rearrangement uses TRBV5-1 and TRBJ2-1; D call uncertain. The CDR3 is 12 residues long. Germline values: CDR1 SGHRS, CDR2 YFSETQ. V gave up 4 bases and J gave up 6 bases, with 8 bases separating them. CDR3 bases: TGCGCCAGCAGCCCTATGGTCAATGAGCAGTTCTTC. It translates to CASSPMVNEQFF.

V gene TRBV30 combines with J gene TRBJ2-7; possibly TRBD2 for D (6 bases). The CDR3 length is 14 residues. The germline gives CDR1 GTSNPN, CDR2 SVGIG (reference sequence). Trimming removed 3 bases at V and 4 bases at J, with 16 bases between. CDR3 sequence (DNA): TGTGCCTGGAGCGTCGAGCCAGGGAGGTACGAGCAGTACTTC. This codes for CAWSVEPGRYEQYF.

The chain links TRBV6-6 to TRBJ2-3; 7 nucleotides match TRBD2. V lost 4 bases, J lost 3 bases, and 10 bases stayed unmatched. The germline gives CDR1 MNHNY, CDR2 SVGAGI (reference sequence). This CDR3 spans 16 amino acids. CDR3 loop: CASSSPSGGGTDTQYF. The CDR3 DNA reads as TGTGCCAGCAGTTCCCCCTCGGGGGGAGGGACAGATACGCAGTATTTT.

V gene TRBV6-6 combines with J gene TRBJ2-1; 10 bases map to TRBD2. The CDR3 has 15 amino acids. Germline V gives CDR1 MNHNY, CDR2 SVGAGI (reference sequence). Germline trimming cut 0 bases from V and 7 bases from J; bases unmatched to any gene: 3. CDR3 in amino acids: CASSYSSGGVNEQFF. The CDR3 DNA reads TGTGCCAGCAGTTACTCCAGCGGGGGGGTTAATGAGCAGTTCTTC.

The gene calls are TRBV7-6 and TRBJ2-5; 8 bases align to TRBD2. Trimming removed 3 bases from V and 4 bases from J; junction bases left unmatched: 7. The CDR3 runs 15 residues. The germline gives CDR1 SGHVS, CDR2 FNYEAQ. The CDR3 loop is CASSFSGGALETQYF. CDR3 DNA sequence: TGTGCCAGCAGCTTTTCCGGGGGGGCTTTAGAGACCCAGTACTTC.

The chain recombines TRBV14 with TRBJ2-7; 12 bases are shared with TRBD1. Losses at the gene ends were 4 bases for V and 6 bases for J; bases not matched to a gene: 13. Looked up from germline, CDR1 is SGHDN and CDR2 is FVKESK. This CDR3 region has 17 residues. The CDR3 coding sequence is TGTGCCAGCAGCCCTGGGACAGGGGGCGCCCCCTTGGGCGAGCAGTACTTC. Protein sequence: CASSPGTGGAPLGEQYF.

The chain links TRBV19 to TRBJ1-2; 8 bases are a match to TRBD1. Trimming at V came to 6 bases and at J to 8 bases, leaving 8 bases not matched to a gene. Germline CDR1 and CDR2: LNHDA and SQIVND (reference sequence). This CDR3 has 13 residues. CDR3 sequence: CASSRTGRTGYTF. CDR3 bases: TGTGCCAGTAGCCGGACAGGGAGAACGGGCTACACCTTC.

CDR3 DNA: TGCGCCAGCAGCTTGGTGACTAGCGGGGCTTACAATGAGCAGTTCTTC. As protein: CASSLVTSGAYNEQFF. This chain joins TRBV5-1 and TRBJ2-1; 11 nucleotides align to TRBD2. V was clipped by 0 bases and J by 4 bases; unmatched bases: 3. CDR1 and CDR2 (germline): SGHRS, YFSETQ. This CDR3 is 16 amino acids long.

Remarks on this clone: Other DNA sequences from this sample encode an identical CDR3 as well. The CDR3 spells CASSPGTDNQPQHF. The CDR3, as DNA: TGTGCCAGCTCACCTGGGACAGACAATCAGCCCCAGCATTTT. The chain is built from TRBV18 and TRBJ1-5; 7 bases align to TRBD1. The germline V gene encodes CDR1 KGHSH and CDR2 LQKENI. The CDR3 spans 14 residues. V lost 3 bases, J lost 3 bases, and 2 bases stayed unmatched.

This clone has only one observation. The chain uses TRBV30 and TRBJ2-5; 14 bases agree with TRBD2. V lost 2 bases, J lost 5 bases, and 4 bases stayed unmatched. Germline V gene lookup returns CDR1 GTSNPN and CDR2 SVGIG (reference sequence). This CDR3 contains 15 residues. CDR3 in amino acids: CAWSRGLAGVETQYF. DNA of the CDR3: TGTGCCTGGAGTCGGGGACTAGCGGGGGTGGAGACCCAGTACTTC.

This clone was counted once. The rearrangement uses TRBV19 and TRBJ2-7; the match to TRBD2 covers 8 bases. CDR3 size: 15 residues. V gave up 5 bases and J gave up 7 bases; unmatched junction bases: 13. The germline CDR1 and CDR2 sequences are LNHDA and SQIVND (reference sequence). The CDR3 DNA reads TGTGCCAGTAGTTCTCCGGGACTAGGAATTGGAGAGCAGTACTTC. It specifies CASSSPGLGIGEQYF. The full variable domain, its missing parts supplied by reference TRBV19 and TRBJ2-7, is DGGITQSPKYLFRKEGQNVTLSCEQNLNHDAMYWYRQDPGQGLRLIYYSQIVNDFQKGDIAEGYSVSREKKESFPLTVTSAQKNPTAFYLCASSSPGLGIGEQYFGPGTRLTVT.

CDR3 coding DNA: TGTGCCAGCTCACCACCAGGGGGGGATCAGCCCCAGCATTTT. Protein: CASSPPGGDQPQHF. The rearrangement links TRBV18 to TRBJ1-5; a weak D match, TRBD1 (6 bases). Trimming stripped 0 bases from V and 5 bases from J, with 8 bases between. The germline V gene has CDR1 KGHSH and CDR2 LQKENI. The CDR3 has 14 amino acids. The full variable domain, in which reference TRBV18 and TRBJ1-5 provide the parts outside the CDR3, is NAGVMQNPRHLVRRRGQEARLRCSPMKGHSHVYWYRQLPEEGLKFMVYLQKENIIDESGMPKERFSAEFPKEGPSILRIQQVVRGDSAAYFCASSPPGGDQPQHFGDGTRLSIL.

CDR3: CASSPQTGAGYGYTF. DNA for the CDR3: TGCGCCAGCAGCCCCCAGACGGGGGCGGGCTATGGCTACACCTTC. The chain uses TRBV4-3 and TRBJ1-2; the D gene is possibly TRBD1 (6 bases). V lost 4 bases and J lost 4, with 16 bases in between. The CDR3 totals 15 residues. Germline CDR1 LGHNA, CDR2 YSLEER.

The table lists this clone with a count of one. The chain couples TRBV9 to TRBJ2-6; TRBD1 might be the D (5 bases). Germline CDR1 is SGDLS and CDR2 is YYNGEE. The V end lost 3 bases, the J end lost 1 base, and 8 bases lay between the germline ends. CDR3 length: 15 residues. CDR3 loop: CASSERGSGANVLTF. CDR3 sequence (DNA): TGTGCCAGCAGCGAAAGGGGTTCTGGGGCCAACGTCCTGACTTTC.

The chain employs TRBV7-2 and TRBJ1-4; D gene uncertain. There are 12 residues in the CDR3. From germline, CDR1 is SGHTA and CDR2 FQGNSA. Trimming cost V 5 bases and J 5 bases, with 6 bases left between them. The CDR3 nucleotides read TGTGCCAGCAGCCGAACAAATGAAAAACTGTTTTTT. Amino acids: CASSRTNEKLFF.

The V and J genes are TRBV6-5 and TRBJ2-1; 7 nucleotides line up with TRBD1. The CDR3 runs to 14 residues. The ends lost 4 bases at V and 9 bases at J; junction bases unmatched: 9. Germline CDR1 MNHEY, CDR2 SVGAGI. Here the CDR3 DNA reads TGTGCCAGCAGTTGGAGACAGGGCATAGGTGAGCAGTTCTTC. The encoded protein is CASSWRQGIGEQFF.

The V and J genes are TRBV10-2 and TRBJ2-2; perhaps TRBD2 as D (6 bases). The CDR3 consists of 13 residues. The germline V gene has CDR1 WSHSY and CDR2 SAAADI. V lost 6 bases and J lost 6, with 11 bases in between. CDR3: CASSPGSAGELFF. The CDR3 bases are TGCGCCAGCAGCCCCGGGAGCGCCGGGGAGCTGTTTTTT.

This sequence joins TRBV19 and TRBJ1-6; 7 positions match TRBD1. CDR3 size: 14 residues. With V trimmed by 9 bases and J by 9 bases, 11 bases remained unmatched. Germline V lookup: CDR1 LNHDA, CDR2 SQIVND (reference sequence). This CDR3 reads CASAVGTATSPLHF. In DNA, the CDR3 is TGTGCCAGCGCAGTCGGGACAGCGACTTCACCCCTCCACTTT.

The rearrangement joins TRBV4-1 to TRBJ1-2; D is possibly TRBD1 (5 bases). With 0 bases removed from V and 4 bases from J, the gap between germline ends came to 12 bases. The CDR3 runs to 15 residues. Germline V gene lookup returns CDR1 MGHRA and CDR2 YSYEKL. The CDR3 DNA follows: TGCGCCAGCAGCCAAGATGAGGGGTATCGCTATGGCTACACCTTC. As protein: CASSQDEGYRYGYTF.

V is TRBV5-4 and J is TRBJ2-5; TRBD1 is a possible D gene (5 bases). The germline V gene has CDR1 SGHNT and CDR2 YYREEE (reference sequence). CDR3 length: 15 amino acids. The germline V and J ends were trimmed by 4 bases and 5 bases, with 18 bases remaining between them. CDR3 bases: TGTGCCAGCAGCCCCTTTCGGACAACGGAGGAGACCCAGTACTTC. This gives the protein CASSPFRTTEETQYF.

The rearrangement uses TRBV30 and TRBJ1-2; D not resolved. Germline V gene data show CDR1 as GTSNPN and CDR2 as SVGIG (reference sequence). CDR3 size: 11 residues. Trimming cost V 7 bases and J 4 bases, with 10 bases left between them. CDR3 sequence reads: CALGRTYGYTF. The CDR3 region has the DNA TGTGCCTTAGGTAGGACCTATGGCTACACCTTC.

V and J are TRBV15 and TRBJ2-7, with no clear D. Between the trimmed V and J ends, which lost 1 base and 1 base, there was a span of 8 bases. Per the germline V gene, CDR1 is LNHNV and CDR2 is YYDKDF (reference sequence). CDR3 length: 14 amino acids. CDR3 bases: TGTGCCACCAGCAGAGCTGGGTCTTCCTACGAGCAGTACTTC. This encodes CATSRAGSSYEQYF.

The rearrangement joins TRBV10-3 to TRBJ2-3, with 8 bases that match TRBD1. The ends lost 3 bases at V and 1 base at J; junction bases unmatched: 6. This CDR3 has 16 amino acids. Germline CDR1 reads ENHRY; CDR2 reads SYGVKD. The CDR3 DNA is TGTGCCATCAGTGATAATGACAGGGGTGGCACAGATACGCAGTATTTT. Translated, it gives CAISDNDRGGTDTQYF.

This clone was counted once. The chain couples TRBV9 to TRBJ1-6; 7 positions agree with TRBD1. The CDR3 has 15 amino acids. CDR1 and CDR2 from the germline V gene are SGDLS and YYNGEE. Trimming removed 1 base from V and 7 bases from J; junction bases left unmatched: 5. CDR3 residues: CASSVQGVGNSPLHF. The DNA of the CDR3 is TGTGCCAGCAGCGTACAGGGGGTTGGGAATTCACCCCTCCACTTT.

The chain couples TRBV5-4 to TRBJ2-5; D assignment may be TRBD1 or TRBD2 (5 bases each). In germline, CDR1 is SGHNT, CDR2 YYREEE (reference sequence). The CDR3 runs 13 residues. V lost 5 bases to trimming and J lost 1 base, with 9 bases between them. CDR3 nucleotides: TGTGCCAGCAGGGGACCCTCCCAAGAGACCCAGTACTTC. Translation gives CASRGPSQETQYF.

This rearrangement joins TRBV4-2 to TRBJ2-7; 10 bases line up with TRBD2. Germline V gene lookup returns CDR1 LGHNA and CDR2 YNFKEQ. This CDR3 contains 16 residues. After removal of 4 bases from V and 2 bases from J, the junction contained 8 bases not matched to a gene. This chain's CDR3 is CASSPIAGGLTYEQYF. The CDR3 DNA reads TGTGCCAGCAGCCCTATAGCGGGGGGCCTCACCTACGAGCAGTACTTC.

This clone was picked up one time. This chain joins TRBV9 and TRBJ2-3; D may be TRBD2 (7 bases). The ends were cut back, 3 bases at V and 4 bases at J, with 15 bases in the middle. Germline CDR1 SGDLS, CDR2 YYNGEE. The CDR3 sequence is 15 residues long. DNA of the CDR3: TGTGCCAGCAGCGACCTAGGGGGGGCCGCAGATACGCAGTATTTT. Translation: CASSDLGGAADTQYF.